This TCR beta chain was obtained from a study of cytomegalovirus exposure and HLA in healthy donors. Overall study results and limits: Accurate prediction of most subjects' HLA-A and HLA-B alleles from TCR beta sequences was reported. The availability of immune exposure information extended only to CMV serostatus.

Use of 60 Vbeta and 13 Jbeta primers characterized the PCR. Sequenced by immunoSEQ multiplex PCR; TCRdb stores in-frame clones only, minus some. The table for this sample gives some 48,000 clones. Details on this clone: The antigen remains unidentified.

Trimming stripped 8 bases from V and 5 bases from J, with 18 bases between. Germline loops: CDR1 SNHLY, CDR2 FYNNEI. CDR3 size: 14 residues. The chain carries TRBV2 and TRBJ1-2; D perhaps matches TRBD1 (5 bases). Sequenced: PBMCs. The sequence came from a male donor in good health and CMV-seropositive. In DNA form, the CDR3 reads TGTGCCAGCTCCGGCGGGGCCACGGGGTATGGCTACACCTTC. It is translated as CASSGGATGYGYTF.